A single sample is the source of the 10 T cell receptor beta chains below, sequenced in a study of stem cell transplantation in POMP-related autoinflammatory disease (dated by TCRdb to the early 2020s). Library method: the immunoSEQ multiplex PCR assay. Sourced from immuneACCESS, this table was stored by TCRdb with only in-frame sequences that have V and J called. A share of the clones is absent; for the studies checked, an unresolved V gene accounts for under half, and the remainder has no known explanation. This sample is represented by around 2,000 clones; approximately 87% of them were singletons. About 21% of the sample is held by the ten biggest clonotypes. This specimen's time point label, per the study, means: before hematopoietic stem cell transplant. This sample comprised Tregs from PBMCs, obtained before stem cell transplantation. The receptors here all came from a human donor with POMP-related autoinflammation and immune dysregulation (PRAID).

This chain links TRBV6-5 with TRBJ2-7; D perhaps matches TRBD2 (5 bases). CDR1 is MNHEY, CDR2 SVGAGI, per germline. There are 13 residues in the CDR3. V lost 0 bases and J lost 9, with 12 bases in between. The CDR3 sequence is CASSYSESRGQYF. The CDR3 DNA sequence: TGTGCCAGCAGTTACTCCGAATCACGGGGGCAGTACTTC.

The genes are TRBV19 and TRBJ1-1; unclear D gene. This CDR3 has 14 residues. V was pared by 4 bases and J by 0 bases, with 9 bases between. Germline CDR1 is LNHDA and CDR2 is SQIVND (reference sequence). CDR3 nucleotides: TGTGCCAGTAGTAGGAGAACTTTGAACACTGAAGCTTTCTTT. This translates into CASSRRTLNTEAFF.

This chain joins TRBV14 and TRBJ1-5; tentative D call: TRBD1 (5 bases). With 4 bases removed from V and 0 bases from J, the gap between germline ends came to 13 bases. Germline V CDR1 and CDR2: SGHDN, FVKESK. This CDR3 comprises 16 residues. Written as DNA, the CDR3 is TGTGCCAGCAGCCTCCGGGACCTTAGTAGCAATCAGCCCCAGCATTTT. Residues: CASSLRDLSSNQPQHF.

V gene TRBV7-9 combines with J gene TRBJ2-2; D is undetermined. The V end lost 1 base, the J end lost 4 bases, and 4 bases lay between the germline ends. Per the germline V gene, CDR1 is SEHNR and CDR2 is FQNEAQ (reference sequence). CDR3 length: 13 amino acids. CDR3 sequence reads: CASSLGGTGELFF. CDR3 coding DNA: TGTGCCAGCAGCTTAGGGGGCACCGGGGAGCTGTTTTTT.

V is TRBV10-3 and J is TRBJ2-5; TRBD1 is a possible D gene (6 bases). Trimming took off 2 bases at V and 7 bases at J, with 14 bases between the two ends. Per the germline V gene, CDR1 is ENHRY and CDR2 is SYGVKD. This CDR3 has 14 residues. The CDR3 reads CAISERTARGTQYF. As DNA, the CDR3 is TGTGCCATCAGTGAGAGGACAGCCCGCGGGACCCAGTACTTC.

The chain uses TRBV5-1 and TRBJ2-6, with D possibly TRBD1 on 6 matching bases. The ends were cut back, 5 bases at V and 4 bases at J, with 19 bases in the middle. Germline lookup yields CDR1 SGHRS and CDR2 YFSETQ. CDR3 length equals 17 residues. Here the CDR3 reads CASRETGWSLGANVLTF. CDR3 nucleotides: TGCGCCAGCAGGGAGACAGGATGGTCTTTGGGGGCCAACGTCCTGACTTTC.

The V gene is TRBV11-2, the J gene TRBJ1-2; no clear D gene. The CDR3 has 15 amino acids. In germline, CDR1 is SGHAT, CDR2 FQNNGV. The ends were cut back, 1 base at V and 2 bases at J, with 11 bases in the middle. The CDR3 bases are TGTGCCAGCAGCTTAGTCAGCGGCTGGAACTATGGCTACACCTTC. This encodes CASSLVSGWNYGYTF. The full variable domain, rest sourced from reference TRBV11-2 and TRBJ1-2, is EAGVAQSPRYKIIEKRQSVAFWCNPISGHATLYWYQQILGQGPKLLIQFQNNGVVDDSQLPKDRFSAERLKGVDSTLKIQPAKLEDSAVYLCASSLVSGWNYGYTFGSGTRLTVV.

V and J are TRBV5-4 and TRBJ2-3, with D hard to call. CDR1 and CDR2 from the germline V gene are SGHNT and YYREEE (reference sequence). The length of the CDR3 is 17 residues. Trimming shortened V by 3 bases and J by 0 bases, and 17 bases separated the two germline ends. CDR3 nucleotides: TGTGCCAGCAGCTCGCGACACTTCCCAGCGAGCACAGATACGCAGTATTTT. Translating it yields CASSSRHFPASTDTQYF.

This chain joins TRBV11-3 and TRBJ2-1; TRBD1 or TRBD2 may be the D gene (8 bases each). The V end was cut by 1 base, the J end by 0 bases, with 16 bases between. There are 18 residues in the CDR3. Germline CDR1 and CDR2: SGHNT and YENEEA. CDR3 loop: CASSLGQGSGGSYNEQFF. In nucleotides, the CDR3 is TGTGCCAGCAGCTTAGGACAGGGGAGCGGGGGCTCCTACAATGAGCAGTTCTTC. Variable domain in full (rest from reference TRBV11-3 and TRBJ2-1): EAGVVQSPRYKIIEKKQPVAFWCNPISGHNTLYWYLQNLGQGPELLIRYENEEAVDDSQLPKDRFSAERLKGVDSTLKIQPAELGDSAVYLCASSLGQGSGGSYNEQFFGPGTRLTVL.

The DNA of the CDR3 is TGTGCCAGCAGTTACTCGGGTAGCGGGGCCAACGTCCTGACTTTC. Translation gives CASSYSGSGANVLTF. The genes are TRBV6-6 and TRBJ2-6; D gene unclear. Deletions cut 0 bases from V and 4 bases from J, with 7 bases between. The CDR3 is 15 amino acids. Germline assignment: CDR1 MNHNY and CDR2 SVGAGI (reference sequence).